The 21 T cell receptor beta chains below come from one sample, sequenced in a study of T cell responses to AZD1222 COVID-19 vaccine. TCRdb's table, derived via immunoSEQ multiplex PCR, lists solely in-frame clones and lacks some. This table has about 120,000 clones, more than 70% appearing once. Source: peripheral blood, taken 28 days after the second AZD1222 dose. These receptors were taken from an adult who received the AZD1222 COVID-19 vaccine.

The chain uses TRBV19 and TRBJ2-3; D not certain. CDR1 and CDR2 from the germline V gene are LNHDA and SQIVND (reference sequence). Trimming removed 6 bases from V and 2 bases from J, with 3 bases in between. The CDR3 is 11 residues long. Written as DNA, the CDR3 is TGTGCCAGTAGGAACACAGATACGCAGTATTTT. It encodes CASRNTDTQYF.

This clone was found once. The chain joins TRBV5-6 to TRBJ1-1; possibly TRBD1 for D (5 bases). The CDR3 is 14 amino acids. V lost 0 bases and J lost 1, with 7 bases in between. The germline V gene has CDR1 SGHDT and CDR2 YYEEEE. The CDR3 is CASSLGGGNTEAFF. DNA of the CDR3: TGTGCCAGCAGCTTGGGTGGGGGGAACACTGAAGCTTTCTTT.

This chain links TRBV5-4 with TRBJ2-3, with a weak D call TRBD2 (6 bases). Trimming took off 4 bases at V and 4 bases at J, with 13 bases between the two ends. Germline V CDR1 and CDR2: SGHNT, YYREEE (reference sequence). The CDR3 has 14 amino acids. The CDR3 coding sequence is TGTGCCAGCAGCGAAACCGGAGGGTCAGATACGCAGTATTTT. This sequence encodes CASSETGGSDTQYF.

This clone was counted ten times or more. CDR3 nucleotides: TGTGCCAGCAGCTTAGCCCCGGATCAGCCCCAGCATTTT. Translated: CASSLAPDQPQHF. This chain connects TRBV7-2 to TRBJ1-5; D is unclear. V shed 0 bases and J shed 5 bases, with 5 bases lying between them. CDR3 length: 13 residues. Germline values: CDR1 SGHTA, CDR2 FQGNSA.

This chain uses TRBV5-1 with TRBJ1-2, with 10 bases identical to TRBD1. Germline V gives CDR1 SGHRS, CDR2 YFSETQ. The V segment lost 1 base and the J segment 7 bases; nucleotides outside the gene matches: 10. The CDR3 extends over 16 amino acids. In DNA, the CDR3 is TGCGCCAGCAGCTTGCCCACGACAGGGGGCGTATCTGGCTACACCTTC. Translation gives CASSLPTTGGVSGYTF.

The J gene is TRBJ2-7, the V gene TRBV28; 8 nucleotides align to TRBD1. Per the germline V gene, CDR1 is MDHEN and CDR2 is SYDVKM. The CDR3 runs to 15 residues. The ends lost 3 bases at V and 4 bases at J; junction bases unmatched: 8. The CDR3 sequence is CASSFSGTGFYEQYF. DNA of the CDR3: TGTGCCAGCAGTTTTTCCGGGACAGGCTTTTACGAGCAGTACTTC.

V gene TRBV18 combines with J gene TRBJ1-3; D not certain. With 2 bases removed from V and 4 bases from J, the gap between germline ends came to 0 bases. The CDR3 covers 11 residues. CDR1 is KGHSH, CDR2 LQKENI, per germline. The CDR3 is CASSPGNTIYF. The CDR3 bases are TGTGCCAGCTCACCAGGAAACACCATATATTTT.

The count of this clone is one. This chain links TRBV18 with TRBJ1-2; tentative D call: TRBD1 (6 bases). V was clipped by 6 bases and J by 0 bases, with 14 bases between them. Germline CDR1 reads KGHSH; CDR2 reads LQKENI. This CDR3 has 15 amino acids. This CDR3 is CASSHPGAANYGYTF. CDR3 DNA sequence: TGTGCCAGCTCTCACCCGGGGGCTGCTAACTATGGCTACACCTTC. Drawing the rest from reference TRBV18 and TRBJ1-2, the complete variable domain is NAGVMQNPRHLVRRRGQEARLRCSPMKGHSHVYWYRQLPEEGLKFMVYLQKENIIDESGMPKERFSAEFPKEGPSILRIQQVVRGDSAAYFCASSHPGAANYGYTFGSGTRLTVV.

The J gene is TRBJ1-2, the V gene TRBV27; a possible D gene is TRBD1 (6 bases). The CDR3 is 13 residues long. V lost 6 bases and J 4 bases, leaving 12 bases between the germline ends. Germline V gene sequence: CDR1 MNHEY, CDR2 SMNVEV (reference sequence). CDR3 nucleotides: TGTGCCAGCAGGGGGGAGGACAGCTATGGCTACACCTTC. It specifies CASRGEDSYGYTF.

This clone was observed once. The chain uses TRBV29-1 and TRBJ2-1, with D maybe TRBD1 (6 bases). CDR1 and CDR2 (germline): SQVTM, ANQGSEA. The CDR3 sequence is 13 residues long. V lost 4 bases to trimming and J lost 6 bases, with 13 bases between them. The DNA for the CDR3 is TGCAGCGTTGTTTCACAGGGCGGCAATGAGCAGTTCTTC. Its protein is CSVVSQGGNEQFF.

The chain has TRBV19 and TRBJ1-5; possibly TRBD1 for D (5 bases). The V and J ends lost 6 bases and 11 bases respectively, with 20 bases between them. The CDR3 runs 14 residues. Germline V gene sequence: CDR1 LNHDA, CDR2 SQIVND (reference sequence). CDR3 amino acids: CASRMGRGSRAQHF. As DNA, the CDR3 is TGTGCCAGTAGGATGGGAAGGGGCTCCAGGGCCCAGCATTTT.

This chain links TRBV5-6 with TRBJ1-6; D not certain. The germline V gene has CDR1 SGHDT and CDR2 YYEEEE. Deletions cut 0 bases from V and 9 bases from J, with 4 bases between. The CDR3 spans 12 residues. In DNA form, the CDR3 reads TGTGCCAGCAGCTTGGAGGGTTCACCCCTCCACTTT. It translates to CASSLEGSPLHF.

J is TRBJ2-7 and V is TRBV28, with TRBD1 matching over 10 bases. Looked up from germline, CDR1 is MDHEN and CDR2 is SYDVKM. This CDR3 contains 15 residues. J was trimmed by 4 bases and V by 6 bases; bases with no gene match: 9. This CDR3 reads CASRTGQGSPYEQYF. CDR3 in DNA: TGTGCCAGCAGGACGGGACAGGGGTCCCCTTACGAGCAGTACTTC.

The chain links TRBV27 to TRBJ2-1; D is possibly TRBD1 (5 bases). V dropped 5 bases and J dropped 5 bases, with 19 bases sitting between them. The CDR3 sequence is 16 residues long. Germline CDR1 is MNHEY and CDR2 is SMNVEV (reference sequence). The DNA for the CDR3 is TGTGCCAGCAGTCCCGCACTTGGGGCGACAAACAATGAGCAGTTCTTC. Translating it yields CASSPALGATNNEQFF.

CDR3 bases: TGTGCCAGCAGGCAACCGGGCCAGGACGAGCAGTACTTC. The encoded protein is CASRQPGQDEQYF. This rearrangement joins TRBV5-5 to TRBJ2-7; D remains ambiguous. The V gene lost 5 bases and the J gene lost 5 bases, with 14 bases spanning the gap. CDR3 length: 13 residues. Per the germline V gene, CDR1 is SGHKS and CDR2 is YYEKEE (reference sequence).

This CDR3 reads CASSPPGDNEKLFF. For the CDR3, the DNA is TGTGCCAGCTCACCACCAGGGGATAATGAAAAACTGTTTTTT. The rearrangement uses TRBV18 and TRBJ1-4; maybe TRBD1 (5 bases). Trimming stripped 0 bases from V and 4 bases from J, with 6 bases between. The length of the CDR3 is 14 residues. The germline CDR1 and CDR2 sequences are KGHSH and LQKENI.

The genes are TRBV12-3 or TRBV12-4 and TRBJ1-2, with 7 bases aligning to TRBD1. The CDR3 contains 13 residues. Trimming cost V 6 bases and J 6 bases; bases outside gene matches: 7. The CDR3 sequence is CASSLTGDNGYTF. CDR3 in DNA: TGTGCCAGCAGCTTAACAGGGGATAATGGCTACACCTTC.

The chain combines TRBV6-4 with TRBJ2-1; D is ambiguous. The germline V and J ends were trimmed by 4 bases and 13 bases, with 14 bases remaining between them. The CDR3 runs 12 residues. Germline V gene sequence: CDR1 MRHNA, CDR2 SNTAGT. CDR3 in amino acids: CASSADGRLQFF. CDR3 DNA: TGTGCCAGCAGTGCTGACGGACGCCTACAGTTCTTC.

The J gene is TRBJ1-6, the V gene TRBV6-4; D is perhaps TRBD1 (5 bases). This CDR3 comprises 15 residues. Deletions cut 3 bases from V and 7 bases from J, with 13 bases between. Germline V gene sequence: CDR1 MRHNA, CDR2 SNTAGT. CDR3 DNA sequence: TGTGCCAGCAGTGATCAGGGAGTGGGGAATTCACCCCTCCACTTT. Translation: CASSDQGVGNSPLHF.

The V gene is TRBV4-2, the J gene TRBJ2-7; tentative D call: TRBD2 (6 bases). The V end was cut by 1 base, the J end by 3 bases, with 19 bases between. From germline, CDR1 is LGHNA and CDR2 YNFKEQ. The CDR3 has 17 amino acids. The CDR3: CASSQGEGYGGIYEQYF. The CDR3 DNA follows: TGTGCCAGCAGCCAAGGAGAGGGATACGGGGGAATCTACGAGCAGTACTTC.

The chain uses TRBV4-2 and TRBJ2-5; 7 positions match TRBD1. V was clipped by 3 bases and J by 1 base; unmatched bases: 2. Germline CDR1 is LGHNA and CDR2 is YNFKEQ. CDR3 length: 14 residues. CDR3: CASSQGQLQETQYF. The CDR3 DNA is TGTGCCAGCAGCCAGGGACAGCTCCAAGAGACCCAGTACTTC.